This T cell receptor beta chain was observed in a study of glioma-infiltrating T cells after dendritic cell vaccination. Study at large: Samples are from glioblastoma patients in Phase I and II dendritic cell vaccine trials. At biweekly intervals, patients got three intradermal dendritic cell vaccine injections. Overall study findings and caveats: TCR clonality showed no direct relationship with survival.

V lost 5 bases and J lost 0; bases outside the gene matches: 12. The CDR3 totals 17 residues. Germline V lookup: CDR1 SGHNT, CDR2 YYREEE (reference sequence). Time point reported: after dendritic cell vaccination, including at tumor progression/relapse. The protocol was immunoSEQ multiplex PCR, while the TCRdb copy is restricted to in-frame clones and leaves out a portion. There are some 110,000 clones in the sample; 85% to 90% occur only once, and 2.7% lies in the top ten. In the case of this clone: No antigen is known for it.

The sequences come from blood, collected after dendritic cell vaccination. The sequence was obtained from a human donor with glioblastoma. V and J are TRBV5-4 and TRBJ2-3; 7 nucleotides line up with TRBD2. CDR3 sequence: CASSSQSGTTSTDTQYF. As DNA, the CDR3 is TGTGCCAGCAGTTCACAAAGCGGGACGACTAGCACAGATACGCAGTATTTT.